The clone carrying this TCR beta chain was counted at least ten times. TCRdb used MiXCR to reprocess the PCR reads, holding one entry per CDR3 protein. This sample has 5,500 to 7,500 distinct CDR3 sequences, with about 14% found just once. These data are taken from a study of tumor-infiltrating lymphocytes in oesophageal squamous cell carcinoma. Deletions cut 5 bases from V and 1 base from J, with 13 bases between. Germline-derived CDR1 and CDR2 are MDHEN and SYDVKM. The CDR3 spans 15 residues. Sequenced sample: esophageal tumor tissue. This receptor was taken from a male donor with esophageal squamous cell carcinoma. The chain is built from TRBV28 and TRBJ2-3, with a tentative D call TRBD1 (5 bases). The CDR3 DNA sequence: TGTGCCAGCAGTGAAACAGGTCGTGGCACAGATACGCAGTATTTT. Amino acid sequence: CASSETGRGTDTQYF.